The next 10 T cell receptor beta chains were all read from a single sample in a study of control samples from healthy donors and cancer patients. Assay: immunoSEQ multiplex PCR; the TCRdb copy retains only in-frame clones and omits some. The table records around 76,000 clones, about 89% of them present only once. Sequencing was performed on PBMCs. The receptor set was obtained from a woman aged 50 to 65 with colorectal cancer.

The chain links TRBV18 to TRBJ1-1, with a tentative D call TRBD1 (6 bases). The V end was cut by 4 bases, the J end by 2 bases, with 14 bases between. This CDR3 has 15 amino acids. In germline, CDR1 is KGHSH, CDR2 LQKENI. Here the CDR3 DNA reads TGTGCCAGCTCACTGCGACAGGTCACCAACACTGAAGCTTTCTTT. As protein: CASSLRQVTNTEAFF.

The chain combines TRBV7-8 with TRBJ2-5, with TRBD1 identical over 10 bases. This CDR3 contains 15 residues. The junction had 4 bases not matched to a gene; V was cut back by 1 base and J by 5 bases. The V gene's germline CDR1 is SGHVS and CDR2 FQNEAQ. The chain's CDR3 is CASSLGDRGEETQYF. CDR3 in DNA: TGTGCCAGCAGCTTAGGGGACAGGGGTGAGGAGACCCAGTACTTC.

This chain uses TRBV5-1 with TRBJ2-4; tentative D call: TRBD2 (6 bases). This CDR3 region has 17 residues. The germline V gene has CDR1 SGHRS and CDR2 YFSETQ. The V end was cut by 4 bases, the J end by 0 bases, with 17 bases between. The CDR3 sequence is CASSNPAGQLAKNIQYF. As DNA, the CDR3 is TGCGCCAGCAGCAACCCCGCGGGGCAGCTAGCCAAAAACATTCAGTACTTC.

This chain connects TRBV10-3 to TRBJ2-1, with 10 bases matching TRBD1. CDR1 and CDR2 (germline): ENHRY, SYGVKD. The length of the CDR3 is 15 residues. J lost 5 bases, V lost 5 bases, and 6 bases had no gene match. CDR3 nucleotide sequence: TGTGCCATCAGTAAGCCGGGACAGGGGAACAATGAGCAGTTCTTC. Translated, it gives CAISKPGQGNNEQFF.

This rearrangement joins TRBV6-2 or TRBV6-3 to TRBJ1-1; D not resolved. The CDR3 sequence is 12 residues long. Germline CDR1 and CDR2: MNHEY and SVGEGT. V was pared by 5 bases and J by 2 bases, with 6 bases between. CDR3 sequence reads: CASSLRNTEAFF. The CDR3 DNA follows: TGTGCCAGCAGTCTACGTAACACTGAAGCTTTCTTT.

The sample holds one count of this clone. J is TRBJ2-3 and V is TRBV12-3 or TRBV12-4; D remains unclear. Trimming removed 4 bases at V and 6 bases at J, with 8 bases between. This CDR3 is built from 12 residues. CDR3 coding DNA: TGTGCCAGCAGTTCCAGTGGGGATACGCAGTATTTT. Protein: CASSSSGDTQYF.

The chain uses TRBV5-4 and TRBJ1-1; no clear D gene. CDR1 is SGHNT and CDR2 is YYREEE in the germline V gene (reference sequence). V was trimmed by 0 bases and J by 8 bases, leaving 11 bases between them. The CDR3 consists of 13 residues. The CDR3 region is CASSLAGVPEAFF. The CDR3 bases are TGTGCCAGCAGCTTGGCCGGGGTACCCGAAGCTTTCTTT.

This clone appeared once. The rearrangement uses TRBV6-5 and TRBJ1-1, with D unresolved. The V and J ends lost 5 bases and 2 bases respectively, with 15 bases between them. Looked up from germline, CDR1 is MNHEY and CDR2 is SVGAGI. This CDR3 has 15 residues. The CDR3 DNA follows: TGTGCCAGCAGTATATTGGGAGGATCTAACACTGAAGCTTTCTTT. Its protein is CASSILGGSNTEAFF.

V and J are TRBV7-2 and TRBJ2-1, with a weak D call TRBD2 (5 bases). Germline V CDR1 and CDR2: SGHTA, FQGNSA. The length of the CDR3 is 16 residues. The V and J ends lost 3 bases and 0 bases respectively, with 12 bases between them. The CDR3 nucleotides read TGTGCCAGCAGCTTCCCAAGGAGGAGCTCCTACAATGAGCAGTTCTTC. It specifies CASSFPRRSSYNEQFF.

The genes are TRBV6-2 or TRBV6-3 and TRBJ2-1; D remains ambiguous. The germline V gene encodes CDR1 MNHEY and CDR2 SVGEGT. Trimming left V 4 bases short and J 6 bases short, with 4 bases between. The CDR3 extends over 11 amino acids. The CDR3 nucleotides are TGTGCCAGCAGTTTACTCAATGAGCAGTTCTTC. Translating it yields CASSLLNEQFF.